This T cell receptor beta chain was recovered during a study of graft-versus-host responses after intestinal transplantation. Study-wide results and caveats: The highest levels of circulating GvH clones went along with early declines in HvG clones after transplant. Recipient marrow held GvH clones, some first seen in ileum or blood.

Clones were sequenced by immunoSEQ multiplex PCR, and TCRdb holds only the in-frame ones, with some missing. The sample shows under 55,000 clones, 75% to 95% of them seen only once. For this clone: What it binds is not known.

This CDR3 is built from 13 residues. Germline V gives CDR1 MNHNS, CDR2 SASEGT. The ends were cut back, 6 bases at V and 4 bases at J, with 9 bases in the middle. The receptor comes from a human patient who received an intestinal transplant, so some T cells may come from the graft donor. The rearrangement uses TRBV6-1 and TRBJ1-4; D perhaps matches TRBD1 (5 bases). The specimen comprised PBMCs, sampled 524 days after transplant. The CDR3 DNA reads TGTGCCAGCAGCCAGGGAGTTAATGAAAAACTGTTTTTT. As protein: CASSQGVNEKLFF.